Shown below are 9 T cell receptor beta chains from a single sample sequenced in a study of shared clonotypes between healthy human individuals. Clones were sequenced by immunoSEQ multiplex PCR, and TCRdb holds only the in-frame ones, with some missing. The data hold some 2.1 million clones, with 85% to 95% observed a single time. The sequencing sample was made of naive CD4+ T cells sorted from blood. Indicated subset: CD45RA+ positively selected. These receptors all come from a man younger than 35 in good health.

This rearrangement joins TRBV29-1 to TRBJ2-4; 9 bases are a match to TRBD2. The germline V gene encodes CDR1 SQVTM and CDR2 ANQGSEA. The length of the CDR3 is 15 residues. With 1 base clipped from V and 9 bases from J, the junction kept 10 bases outside the gene matches. CDR3 sequence (DNA): TGCAGCGTTGAAGTTCCAACTAGCGGGTGGAGCATTCAGTACTTC. Translated: CSVEVPTSGWSIQYF.

The chain employs TRBV5-3 and TRBJ2-5; D is perhaps TRBD1 or TRBD2 (6 bases each). TRBV5-3 is placed among ORFs of uncertain function. CDR3 length: 16 residues. With 0 bases removed from V and 5 bases from J, the gap between germline ends came to 17 bases. The CDR3, as DNA: TGTGCCAGAAGCTTGGTCGGACCCCGGGGGCGGGAGACCCAGTACTTC. Translating gives CARSLVGPRGRETQYF.

The V call is TRBV6-5, the J call TRBJ2-3; 14 nucleotides line up with TRBD2. This CDR3 contains 16 residues. V was pared by 4 bases and J by 4 bases, with 4 bases of the junction left unmatched. CDR1 MNHEY and CDR2 SVGAGI come from the germline V gene. The CDR3 region has the DNA TGTGCCAGCAGTTCCCGACTAGCGGGGGGGCCAGATACGCAGTATTTT. It is translated as CASSSRLAGGPDTQYF.

The chain carries TRBV5-1 and TRBJ1-5, with a weak D call TRBD1 (6 bases). CDR1 is SGHRS, CDR2 YFSETQ, per germline. This CDR3 spans 16 amino acids. Trimming stripped 4 bases from V and 6 bases from J, with 20 bases between. CDR3 nucleotides: TGCGCCAGCAGCCTGGATGGGGGGGCTATCGGTCAGCCCCAGCATTTT. Its translation: CASSLDGGAIGQPQHF.

This rearrangement joins TRBV2 to TRBJ1-4; D is unresolved. With 7 bases removed from V and 3 bases from J, the gap between germline ends came to 6 bases. CDR3 size: 12 residues. CDR1 is SNHLY and CDR2 is FYNNEI in the germline V gene. CDR3 coding DNA: TGTGCCAGCAAAAGGGCTAATGAAAAACTGTTTTTT. Protein: CASKRANEKLFF.

As DNA, the CDR3 is TGTGCCAGCAGTGCGGGACAGTTCTCCTCTGGGGCCAACGTCCTGACTTTC. Its translation: CASSAGQFSSGANVLTF. The genes are TRBV6-1 and TRBJ2-6, with TRBD1 matching over 7 bases. CDR1 and CDR2 (germline): MNHNS, SASEGT. The length of the CDR3 is 17 residues. Trimming removed 4 bases from V and 0 bases from J; junction bases left unmatched: 6.

The chain has TRBV4-1 and TRBJ2-7; 9 bases match TRBD1. Germline V gene sequence: CDR1 MGHRA, CDR2 YSYEKL. The CDR3 runs 15 residues. Germline trimming cut 4 bases from V and 0 bases from J; bases unmatched to any gene: 4. This CDR3 is CASSRGTGLSYEQYF. As DNA, the CDR3 is TGCGCCAGCAGCCGAGGGACAGGGCTCTCCTACGAGCAGTACTTC.

The chain carries TRBV10-1 and TRBJ2-7; 10 nucleotides agree with TRBD2. J was trimmed by 0 bases and V by 0 bases; bases with no gene match: 14. Looked up from germline, CDR1 is WNHNN and CDR2 is SYGVQD (reference sequence). The CDR3 length is 20 residues. CDR3 in DNA: TGCGCCAGCAGTGAGTCGGCGGGATGGACTAGCGGCCCGAGCTCCTACGAGCAGTACTTC. Its protein is CASSESAGWTSGPSSYEQYF.

This chain connects TRBV4-2 to TRBJ2-2; D is uncertain. The germline CDR1 and CDR2 sequences are LGHNA and YNFKEQ. This CDR3 has 14 amino acids. V lost 1 base and J 6 bases, leaving 9 bases between the germline ends. Here the CDR3 reads CASSQANLPGELFF. CDR3 sequence (DNA): TGTGCCAGCAGCCAAGCTAACCTCCCCGGGGAGCTGTTTTTT.